This entry concerns a single T cell receptor (beta chain). The data are from a study of blood T cell repertoires in COVID-19. Study summary: COVID-19 samples collected from the United States, Italy and Spain covered acute and convalescent phases. Sources were T cells, B-cell-depleted T cells, or PBMCs; the material itself was cDNA or gDNA.

Authors' analysis steps: From reference gene primer amplification, estimates of nucleated cell counts were derived. Assay used: immunoSEQ multiplex PCR; TCRdb lists only in-frame clones, some missing. D and trimming were read from the DNA, whereas the V and J calls and clone size are those reported in that table. The sample consists of around 100,000 clones, around 89% of them appearing once. The CDR3 sequence is 12 residues long. The V end was cut by 5 bases, the J end by 5 bases, with 9 bases between. Germline lookup yields CDR1 SEHNR and CDR2 FQNEAQ (reference sequence). Sequencing was performed on peripheral blood. The V and J genes are TRBV7-9 and TRBJ1-2; D is unresolved. This sequence was found in a woman older than 75 with acute or convalescent COVID-19. The CDR3: CASSPEGYGYTF. As DNA, the CDR3 is TGTGCCAGCAGCCCGGAGGGATATGGCTACACCTTC.